The subject of this entry is one T cell receptor beta chain. Germline CDR1 GTSNPN, CDR2 SVGIG (reference sequence). This CDR3 region has 15 residues. Trimming removed 2 bases at V and 7 bases at J, with 15 bases between. The authors' processing: Researchers report that nucleated cell counts were estimated from reference gene primer amplification. Produced via immunoSEQ multiplex PCR; TCRdb's table is partial and in-frame only. V, J and clone size were drawn from that table, and D and trimming were deduced from the DNA. The sample lists about 190,000 clones, approximately 90% occurring once. These data are taken from a study of blood T cell repertoires in COVID-19. Looking at the study overall: Samples representing acute and convalescent COVID-19 were sourced from the United States, Italy and Spain. Sample material is recorded as cDNA or gDNA derived from T cells, B-cell-depleted T cells, or PBMCs.

The rearrangement links TRBV30 to TRBJ1-6; D may be TRBD1 (5 bases). Source material: peripheral blood. The source of this sequence is a man in his forties or fifties with active or convalescent COVID-19. The CDR3 DNA reads as TGTGCCTGGAGTACGGAAGCGGGGGGGAATTCACCCCTCCACTTT. Translated, it gives CAWSTEAGGNSPLHF.